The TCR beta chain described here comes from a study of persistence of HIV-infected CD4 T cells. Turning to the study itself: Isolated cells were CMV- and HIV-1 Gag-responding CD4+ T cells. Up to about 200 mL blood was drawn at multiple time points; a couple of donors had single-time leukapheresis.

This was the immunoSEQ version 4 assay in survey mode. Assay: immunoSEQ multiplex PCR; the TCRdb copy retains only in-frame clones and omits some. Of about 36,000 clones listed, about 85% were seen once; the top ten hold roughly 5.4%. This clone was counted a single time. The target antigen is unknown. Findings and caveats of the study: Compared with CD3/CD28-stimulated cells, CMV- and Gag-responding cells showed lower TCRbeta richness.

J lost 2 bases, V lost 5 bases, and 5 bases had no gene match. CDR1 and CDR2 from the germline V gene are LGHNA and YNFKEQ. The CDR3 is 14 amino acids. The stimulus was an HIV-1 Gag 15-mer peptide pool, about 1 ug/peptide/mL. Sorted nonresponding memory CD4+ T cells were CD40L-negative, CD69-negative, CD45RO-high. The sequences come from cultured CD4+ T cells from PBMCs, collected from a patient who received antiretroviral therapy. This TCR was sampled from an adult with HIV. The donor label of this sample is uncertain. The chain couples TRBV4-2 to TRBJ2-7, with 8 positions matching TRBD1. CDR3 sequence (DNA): TGTGCCAGCAGCACCTTGACAGGGGCCTACGAGCAGTACTTC. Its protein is CASSTLTGAYEQYF.